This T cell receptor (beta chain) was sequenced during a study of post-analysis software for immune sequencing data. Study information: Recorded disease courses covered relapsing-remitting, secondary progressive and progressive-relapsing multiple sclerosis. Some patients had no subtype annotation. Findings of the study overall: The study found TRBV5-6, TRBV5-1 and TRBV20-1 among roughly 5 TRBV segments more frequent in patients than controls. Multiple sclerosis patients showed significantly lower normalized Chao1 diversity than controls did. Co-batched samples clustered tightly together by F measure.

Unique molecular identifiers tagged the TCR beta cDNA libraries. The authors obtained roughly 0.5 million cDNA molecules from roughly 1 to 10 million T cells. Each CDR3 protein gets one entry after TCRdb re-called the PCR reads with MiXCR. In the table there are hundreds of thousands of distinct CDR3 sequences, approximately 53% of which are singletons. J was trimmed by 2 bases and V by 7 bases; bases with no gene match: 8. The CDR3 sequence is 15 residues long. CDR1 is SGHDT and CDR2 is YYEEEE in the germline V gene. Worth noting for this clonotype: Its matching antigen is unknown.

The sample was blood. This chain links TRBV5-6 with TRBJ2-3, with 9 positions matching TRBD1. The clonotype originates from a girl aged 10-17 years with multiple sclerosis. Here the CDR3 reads CASQPDRGYTDTQYF. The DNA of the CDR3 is TGTGCCAGCCAACCCGACAGGGGGTACACAGATACGCAGTATTTT.